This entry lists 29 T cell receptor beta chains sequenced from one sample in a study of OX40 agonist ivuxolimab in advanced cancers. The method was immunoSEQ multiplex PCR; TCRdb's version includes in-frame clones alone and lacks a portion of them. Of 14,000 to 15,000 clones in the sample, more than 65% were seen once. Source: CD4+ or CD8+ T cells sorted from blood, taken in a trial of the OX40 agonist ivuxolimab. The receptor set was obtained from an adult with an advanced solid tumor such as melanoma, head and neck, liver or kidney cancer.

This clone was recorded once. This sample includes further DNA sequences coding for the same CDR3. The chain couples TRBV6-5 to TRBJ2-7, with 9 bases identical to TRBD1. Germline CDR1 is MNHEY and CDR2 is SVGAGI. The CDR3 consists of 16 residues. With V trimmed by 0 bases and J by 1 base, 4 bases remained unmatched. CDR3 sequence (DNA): TGTGCCAGCAGTTACTCTACAGGGGGCCGTTCCTACGAGCAGTACTTC. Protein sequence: CASSYSTGGRSYEQYF.

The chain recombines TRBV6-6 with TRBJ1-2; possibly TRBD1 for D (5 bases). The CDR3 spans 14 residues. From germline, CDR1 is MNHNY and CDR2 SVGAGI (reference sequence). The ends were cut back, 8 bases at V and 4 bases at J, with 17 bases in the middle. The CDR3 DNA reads TGTGCCAGCTCACGAACGGGGGAAACCTATGGCTACACCTTC. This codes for CASSRTGETYGYTF.

As DNA, the CDR3 is TGTGCCAGCAGTTCACCATATGGTACCTACAATGAGCAGTTCTTC. Residues: CASSSPYGTYNEQFF. The rearrangement joins TRBV6-6 to TRBJ2-1, with D uncertain. This CDR3 is built from 15 residues. The germline V gene encodes CDR1 MNHNY and CDR2 SVGAGI (reference sequence). With 4 bases removed from V and 2 bases from J, the gap between germline ends came to 12 bases.

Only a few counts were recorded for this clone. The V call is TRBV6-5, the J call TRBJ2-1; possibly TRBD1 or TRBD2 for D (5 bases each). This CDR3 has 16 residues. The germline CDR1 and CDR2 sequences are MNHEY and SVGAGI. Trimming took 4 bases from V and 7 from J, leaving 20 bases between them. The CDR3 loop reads CASSFSGEAGSNEQFF. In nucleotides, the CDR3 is TGTGCCAGCAGTTTTTCCGGCGAGGCAGGGAGTAATGAGCAGTTCTTC.

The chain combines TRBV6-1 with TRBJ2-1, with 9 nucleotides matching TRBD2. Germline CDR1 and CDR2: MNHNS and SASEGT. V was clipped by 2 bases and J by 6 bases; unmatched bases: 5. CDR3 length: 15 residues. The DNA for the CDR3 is TGTGCCAGCAGTGAATGGGCTAGCGGGGTCAATGAGCAGTTCTTC. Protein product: CASSEWASGVNEQFF.

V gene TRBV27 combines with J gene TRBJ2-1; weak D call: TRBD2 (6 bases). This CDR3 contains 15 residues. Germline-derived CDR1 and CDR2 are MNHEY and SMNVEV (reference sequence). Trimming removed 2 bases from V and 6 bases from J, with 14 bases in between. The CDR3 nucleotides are TGTGCCAGCAGTTTAGGGGGGAGGAGGCGCAATGAGCAGTTCTTC. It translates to CASSLGGRRRNEQFF.

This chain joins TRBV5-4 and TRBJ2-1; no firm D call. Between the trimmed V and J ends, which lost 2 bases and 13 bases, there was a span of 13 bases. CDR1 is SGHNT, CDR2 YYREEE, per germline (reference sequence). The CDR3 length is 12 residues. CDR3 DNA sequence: TGTGCCAGCAGCTTTCAGACCGACGATCAGTTCTTC. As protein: CASSFQTDDQFF.

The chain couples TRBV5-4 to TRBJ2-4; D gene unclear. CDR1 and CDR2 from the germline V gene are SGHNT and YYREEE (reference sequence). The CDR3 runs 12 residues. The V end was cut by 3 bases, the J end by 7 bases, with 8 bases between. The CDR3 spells CASSSGPNIQYF. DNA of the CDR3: TGTGCCAGCAGCTCGGGCCCCAACATTCAGTACTTC. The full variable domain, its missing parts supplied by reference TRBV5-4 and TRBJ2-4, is ETGVTQSPTHLIKTRGQQVTLRCSSQSGHNTVSWYQQALGQGPQFIFQYYREEENGRGNFPPRFSGLQFPNYSSELNVNALELDDSALYLCASSSGPNIQYFGAGTRLSVL.

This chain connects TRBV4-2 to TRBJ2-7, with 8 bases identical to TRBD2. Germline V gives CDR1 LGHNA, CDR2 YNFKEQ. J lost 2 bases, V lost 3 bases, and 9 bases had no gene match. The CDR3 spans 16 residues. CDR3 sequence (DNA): TGTGCCAGCAGCCAGGTCGCTAGCGGGCAAACCTACGAGCAGTACTTC. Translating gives CASSQVASGQTYEQYF.

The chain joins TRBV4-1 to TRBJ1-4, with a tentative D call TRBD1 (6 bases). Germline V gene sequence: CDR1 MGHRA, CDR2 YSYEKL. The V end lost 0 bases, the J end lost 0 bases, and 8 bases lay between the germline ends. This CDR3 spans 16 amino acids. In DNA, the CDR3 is TGCGCCAGCAGCCAAGAAGGGGGAACAACTAATGAAAAACTGTTTTTT. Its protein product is CASSQEGGTTNEKLFF.

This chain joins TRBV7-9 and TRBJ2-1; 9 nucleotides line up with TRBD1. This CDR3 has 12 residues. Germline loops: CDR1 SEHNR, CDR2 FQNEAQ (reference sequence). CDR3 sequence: CVGQGSYNEQFF. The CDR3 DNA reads TGTGTGGGACAGGGATCCTACAATGAGCAGTTCTTC.

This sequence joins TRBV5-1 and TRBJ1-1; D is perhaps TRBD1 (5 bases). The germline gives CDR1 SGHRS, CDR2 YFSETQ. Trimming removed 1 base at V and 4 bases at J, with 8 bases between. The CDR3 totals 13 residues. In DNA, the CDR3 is TGCGCCAGCAGCTTGTCTGGGGGCACTGAAGCTTTCTTT. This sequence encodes CASSLSGGTEAFF.

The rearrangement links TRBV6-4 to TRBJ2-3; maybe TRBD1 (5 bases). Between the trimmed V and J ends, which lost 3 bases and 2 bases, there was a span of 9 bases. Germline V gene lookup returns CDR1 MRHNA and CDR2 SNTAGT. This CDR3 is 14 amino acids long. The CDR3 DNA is TGTGCCAGCAGTGAAGGTGGACACACAGATACGCAGTATTTT. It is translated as CASSEGGHTDTQYF.

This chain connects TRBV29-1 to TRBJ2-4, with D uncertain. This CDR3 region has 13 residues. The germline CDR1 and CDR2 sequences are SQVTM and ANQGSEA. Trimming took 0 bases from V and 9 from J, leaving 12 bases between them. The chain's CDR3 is CSVEDVGSGIQYF. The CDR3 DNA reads TGCAGCGTTGAAGATGTGGGGTCGGGCATTCAGTACTTC.

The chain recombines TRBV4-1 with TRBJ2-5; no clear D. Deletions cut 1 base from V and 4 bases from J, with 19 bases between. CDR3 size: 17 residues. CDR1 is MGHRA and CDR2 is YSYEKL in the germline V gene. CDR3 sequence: CASSQGGSSFPSETQYF. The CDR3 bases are TGCGCCAGCAGCCAAGGGGGAAGTAGCTTCCCCTCAGAGACCCAGTACTTC.

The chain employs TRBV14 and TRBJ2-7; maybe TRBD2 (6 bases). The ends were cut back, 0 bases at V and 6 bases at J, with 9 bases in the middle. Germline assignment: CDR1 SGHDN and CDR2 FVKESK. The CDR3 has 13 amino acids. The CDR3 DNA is TGTGCCAGCAGCCAAGAAAGGGGAGGCGAGCAGTACTTC. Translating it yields CASSQERGGEQYF.

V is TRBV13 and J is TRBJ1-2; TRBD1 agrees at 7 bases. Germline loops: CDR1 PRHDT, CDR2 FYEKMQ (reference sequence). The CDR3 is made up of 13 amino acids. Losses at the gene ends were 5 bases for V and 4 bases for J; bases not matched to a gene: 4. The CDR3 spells CASSLRDSYGYTF. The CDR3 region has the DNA TGTGCCAGCAGCCTCCGGGACAGCTATGGCTACACCTTC.

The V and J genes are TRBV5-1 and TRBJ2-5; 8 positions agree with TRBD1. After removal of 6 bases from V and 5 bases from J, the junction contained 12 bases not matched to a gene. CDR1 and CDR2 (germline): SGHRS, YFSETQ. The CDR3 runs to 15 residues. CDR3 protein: CASKRSGGLGETQYF. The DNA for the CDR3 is TGCGCCAGCAAACGCTCAGGGGGCTTGGGGGAGACCCAGTACTTC. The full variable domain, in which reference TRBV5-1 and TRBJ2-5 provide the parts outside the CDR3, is KAGVTQTPRYLIKTRGQQVTLSCSPISGHRSVSWYQQTPGQGLQFLFEYFSETQRNKGNFPGRFSGRQFSNSRSEMNVSTLELGDSALYLCASKRSGGLGETQYFGPGTRLLVL.

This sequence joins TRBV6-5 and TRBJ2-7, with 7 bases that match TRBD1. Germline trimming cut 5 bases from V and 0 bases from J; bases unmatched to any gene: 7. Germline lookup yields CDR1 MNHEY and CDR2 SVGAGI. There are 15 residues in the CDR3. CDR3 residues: CASSPRTGTSYEQYF. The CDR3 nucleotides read TGTGCCAGCAGTCCCCGGACAGGAACCTCCTACGAGCAGTACTTC.

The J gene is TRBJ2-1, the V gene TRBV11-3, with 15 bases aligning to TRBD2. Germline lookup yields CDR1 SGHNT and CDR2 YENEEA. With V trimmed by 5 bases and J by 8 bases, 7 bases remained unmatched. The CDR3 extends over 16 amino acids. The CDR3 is CASSVGLAGGLDEQFF. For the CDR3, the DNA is TGTGCCAGCAGCGTAGGACTAGCGGGAGGGTTGGATGAGCAGTTCTTC.

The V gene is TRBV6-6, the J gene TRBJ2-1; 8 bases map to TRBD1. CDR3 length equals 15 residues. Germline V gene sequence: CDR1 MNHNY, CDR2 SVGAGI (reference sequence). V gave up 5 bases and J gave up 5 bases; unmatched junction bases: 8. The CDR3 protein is CASSDRDRRHNEQFF. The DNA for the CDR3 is TGTGCCAGCAGTGACCGGGACAGGCGTCACAATGAGCAGTTCTTC.

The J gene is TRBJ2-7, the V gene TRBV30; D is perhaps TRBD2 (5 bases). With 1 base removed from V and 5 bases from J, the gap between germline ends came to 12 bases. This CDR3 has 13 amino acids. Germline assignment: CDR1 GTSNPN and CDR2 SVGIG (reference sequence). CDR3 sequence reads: CAWSGLNVDEQYF. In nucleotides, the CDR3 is TGTGCCTGGAGTGGACTAAATGTCGACGAGCAGTACTTC. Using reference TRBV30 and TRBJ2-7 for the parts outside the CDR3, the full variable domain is SQTIHQWPATLVQPVGSPLSLECTVEGTSNPNLYWYRQAAGRGLQLLFYSVGIGQISSEVPQNLSASRPQDRQFILSSKKLLLSDSGFYLCAWSGLNVDEQYFGPGTRLTVT.

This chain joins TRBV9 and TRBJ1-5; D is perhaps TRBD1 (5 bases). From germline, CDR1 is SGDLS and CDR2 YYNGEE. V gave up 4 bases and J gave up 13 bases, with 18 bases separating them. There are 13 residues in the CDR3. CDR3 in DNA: TGTGCCAGCAGCCCCCGAGGGGAGGGTCCTCAGCATTTT. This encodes CASSPRGEGPQHF.

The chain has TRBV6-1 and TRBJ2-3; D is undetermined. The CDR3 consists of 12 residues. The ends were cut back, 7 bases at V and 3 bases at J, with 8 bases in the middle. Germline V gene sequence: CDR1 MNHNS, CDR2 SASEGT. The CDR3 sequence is CASTEYTDTQYF. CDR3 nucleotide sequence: TGTGCCAGCACCGAGTATACAGATACGCAGTATTTT.

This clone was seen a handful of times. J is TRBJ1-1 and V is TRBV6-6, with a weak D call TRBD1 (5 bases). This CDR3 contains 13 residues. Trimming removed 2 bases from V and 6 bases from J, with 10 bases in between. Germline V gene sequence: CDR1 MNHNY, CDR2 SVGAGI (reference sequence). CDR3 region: CASSYHPTAEAFF. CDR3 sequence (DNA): TGTGCCAGCAGTTACCACCCGACAGCTGAAGCTTTCTTT.

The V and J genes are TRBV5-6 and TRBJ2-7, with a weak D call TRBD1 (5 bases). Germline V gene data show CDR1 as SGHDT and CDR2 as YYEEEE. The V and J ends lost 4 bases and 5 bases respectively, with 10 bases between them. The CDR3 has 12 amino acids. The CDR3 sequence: CASSAQGDEQYF. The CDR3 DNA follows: TGTGCCAGCAGCGCCCAGGGTGACGAGCAGTACTTC. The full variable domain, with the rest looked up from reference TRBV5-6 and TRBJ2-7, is DAGVTQSPTHLIKTRGQQVTLRCSPKSGHDTVSWYQQALGQGPQFIFQYYEEEERQRGNFPDRFSGHQFPNYSSELNVNALLLGDSALYLCASSAQGDEQYFGPGTRLTVT.

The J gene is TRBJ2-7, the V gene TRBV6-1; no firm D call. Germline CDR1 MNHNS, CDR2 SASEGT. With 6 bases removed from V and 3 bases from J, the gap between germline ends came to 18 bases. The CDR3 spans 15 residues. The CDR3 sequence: CASSDRYNTFYEQYF. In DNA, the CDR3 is TGTGCCAGCAGCGACCGGTATAATACTTTCTACGAGCAGTACTTC.

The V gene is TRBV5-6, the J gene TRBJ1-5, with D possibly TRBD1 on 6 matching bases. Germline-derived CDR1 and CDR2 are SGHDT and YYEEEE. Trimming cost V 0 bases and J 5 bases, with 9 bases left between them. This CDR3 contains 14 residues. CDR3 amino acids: CASSLAGADQPQHF. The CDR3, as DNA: TGTGCCAGCAGCTTGGCAGGGGCGGATCAGCCCCAGCATTTT. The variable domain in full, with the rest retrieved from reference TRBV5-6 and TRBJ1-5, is DAGVTQSPTHLIKTRGQQVTLRCSPKSGHDTVSWYQQALGQGPQFIFQYYEEEERQRGNFPDRFSGHQFPNYSSELNVNALLLGDSALYLCASSLAGADQPQHFGDGTRLSIL.

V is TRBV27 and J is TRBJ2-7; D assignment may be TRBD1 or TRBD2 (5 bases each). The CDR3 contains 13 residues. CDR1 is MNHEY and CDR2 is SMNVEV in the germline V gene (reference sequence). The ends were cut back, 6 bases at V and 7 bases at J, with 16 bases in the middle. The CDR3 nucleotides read TGTGCCAGCAGCCCGGGGACCGTCGAGGAGCAGTACTTC. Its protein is CASSPGTVEEQYF.